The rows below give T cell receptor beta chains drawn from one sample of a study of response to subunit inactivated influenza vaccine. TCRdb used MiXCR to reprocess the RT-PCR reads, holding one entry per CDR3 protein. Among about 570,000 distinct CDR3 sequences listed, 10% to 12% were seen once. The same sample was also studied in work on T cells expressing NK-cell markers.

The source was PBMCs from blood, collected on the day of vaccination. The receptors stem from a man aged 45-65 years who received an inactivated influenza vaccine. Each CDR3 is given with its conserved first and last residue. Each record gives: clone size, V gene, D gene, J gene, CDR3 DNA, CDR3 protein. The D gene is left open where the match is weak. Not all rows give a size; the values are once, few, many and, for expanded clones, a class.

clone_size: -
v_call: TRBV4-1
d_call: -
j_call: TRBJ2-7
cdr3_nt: TGCGCCAGCAGCCGGGGGTCTGGCTTCTACGAGCAGTACTTC
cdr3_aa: CASSRGSGFYEQYF

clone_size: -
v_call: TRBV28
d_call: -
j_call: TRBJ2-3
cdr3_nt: TGTGCCAGCAGTCCCCGGCGGGTGAACACAGATACGCAGTATTTT
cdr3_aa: CASSPRRVNTDTQYF

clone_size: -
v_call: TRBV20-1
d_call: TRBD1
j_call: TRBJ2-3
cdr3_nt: TGCAGTGCTAGACTTACCGGCTCACTCGGGACAGTCACAGATACGCAGTATTTT
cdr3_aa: CSARLTGSLGTVTDTQYF

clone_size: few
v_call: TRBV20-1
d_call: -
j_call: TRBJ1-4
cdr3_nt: TGCAGTGCTGTACAGGGCGAAAAACTGTTTTTT
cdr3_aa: CSAVQGEKLFF

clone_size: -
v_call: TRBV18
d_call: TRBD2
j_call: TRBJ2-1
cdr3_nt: TGTGCCAGCTCACCACTGTTTGGGACTAGCGGGAGGGACTACAATGAGCAGTTCTTC
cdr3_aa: CASSPLFGTSGRDYNEQFF

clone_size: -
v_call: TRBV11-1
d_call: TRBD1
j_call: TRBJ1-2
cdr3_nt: TGTGCCAGCAGCTCGACGGCCATTGGACAGGTCCGCGCTAACTATGGCTACACCTTC
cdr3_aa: CASSSTAIGQVRANYGYTF

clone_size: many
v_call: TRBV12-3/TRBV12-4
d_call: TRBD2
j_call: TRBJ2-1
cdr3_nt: TGTGCCAGCAGTGGATATCGGACTAGCAATGAGCAGTTCTTC
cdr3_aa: CASSGYRTSNEQFF

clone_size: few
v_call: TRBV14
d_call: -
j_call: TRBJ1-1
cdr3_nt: TGTGCCAGCAGCCAAGATCTTGAGATCGGGGCCACTGAAGCTTTCTTT
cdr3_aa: CASSQDLEIGATEAFF

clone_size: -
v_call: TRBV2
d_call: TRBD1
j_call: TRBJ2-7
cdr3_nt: TGTGCCAGCAGTGGGGCAGGGGGCAAAAAGCAGGACTTC
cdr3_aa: CASSGAGGKKQDF

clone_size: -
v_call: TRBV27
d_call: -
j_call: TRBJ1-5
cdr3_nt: TGTGCCAGCAGTTTATTTGGGACGGATTTCGATCAGCCCCAGCATTTT
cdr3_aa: CASSLFGTDFDQPQHF

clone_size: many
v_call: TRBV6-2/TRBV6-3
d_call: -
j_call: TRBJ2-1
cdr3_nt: TGTGCCAGCAGACGTCCCGGGACGGAAAACAATGAGCAGTTCTTC
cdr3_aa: CASRRPGTENNEQFF

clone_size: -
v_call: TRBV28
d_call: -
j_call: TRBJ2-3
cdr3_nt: TGTGCCAGCAGCCCTACAGAAGATTCCACAGATACGCAGTATTTT
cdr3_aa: CASSPTEDSTDTQYF

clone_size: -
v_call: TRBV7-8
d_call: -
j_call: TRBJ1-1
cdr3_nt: TGTGCCAGCAGCTTAGCGCTGGTCATGAACACTGAAGCTTTCTTT
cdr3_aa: CASSLALVMNTEAFF

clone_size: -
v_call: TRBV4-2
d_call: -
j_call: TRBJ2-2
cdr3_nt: TGTGCCAGCAGCCAAGCGTCCCCAGCACTAAACACCGGGGAGCTGTTTTTT
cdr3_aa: CASSQASPALNTGELFF

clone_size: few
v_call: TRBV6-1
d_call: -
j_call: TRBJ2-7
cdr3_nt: TGTGCCAGCAGCCCGGGACGGAGGGATCGGGAGCAGTACTTC
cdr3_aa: CASSPGRRDREQYF

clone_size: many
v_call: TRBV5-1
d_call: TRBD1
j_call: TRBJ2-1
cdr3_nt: TGCGCCAGCAGCCAACTTCCGGGACAGGGGATAGGGGAGCAGTTCTTC
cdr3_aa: CASSQLPGQGIGEQFF

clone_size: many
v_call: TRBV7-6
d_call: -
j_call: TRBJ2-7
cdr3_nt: TGTGCCAGCAGCTTAGCAGGGATTCAGAACGAGCAGTACTTC
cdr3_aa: CASSLAGIQNEQYF

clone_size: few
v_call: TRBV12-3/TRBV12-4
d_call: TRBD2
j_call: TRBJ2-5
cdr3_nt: TGTGCCAGCAGCCTTAGCGGGGGGGCCAAGACCCAGTACTTC
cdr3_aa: CASSLSGGAKTQYF

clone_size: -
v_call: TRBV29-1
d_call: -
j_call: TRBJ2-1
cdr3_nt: TGCAGCGTTGGGGCCCCTTGGGATGAGCAGTTCTTC
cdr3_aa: CSVGAPWDEQFF

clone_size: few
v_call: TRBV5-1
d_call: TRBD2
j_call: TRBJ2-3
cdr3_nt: TGCGCCAGCAGCTTGGAGGACGGGGGGAATACGCAGTATTTT
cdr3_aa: CASSLEDGGNTQYF

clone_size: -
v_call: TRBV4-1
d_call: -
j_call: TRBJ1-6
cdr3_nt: TGCGCCAGCAGTCGCGTCGGGACAAAAGACTCCCCCCTCCACTTT
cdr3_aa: CASSRVGTKDSPLHF

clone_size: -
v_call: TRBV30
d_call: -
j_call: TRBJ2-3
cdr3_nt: TGTGCCTGGACGGGTAGATCCACAGATACGCAGTATTTT
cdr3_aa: CAWTGRSTDTQYF

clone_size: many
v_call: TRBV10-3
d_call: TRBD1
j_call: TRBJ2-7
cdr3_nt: TGTGCCATCAGGGGACAGGGGAGCTCCTACGAGCAGTACTTC
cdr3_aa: CAIRGQGSSYEQYF

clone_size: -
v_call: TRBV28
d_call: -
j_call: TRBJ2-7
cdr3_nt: TGTGCCAGCAGTCCTCGCAGGGCACTTGAGCAGTACTTC
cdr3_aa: CASSPRRALEQYF

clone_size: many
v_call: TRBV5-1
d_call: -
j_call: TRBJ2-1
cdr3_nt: TGCGCCAGCAGCCCGGACGGCGGGACTGAACCCTACAATGAGCAGTTCTTC
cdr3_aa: CASSPDGGTEPYNEQFF

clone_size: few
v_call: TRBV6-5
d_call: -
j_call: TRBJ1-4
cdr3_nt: TGTGCCAGCAGTTACGGGGGGGCGGCTAATGAAAAACTGTTTTTT
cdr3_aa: CASSYGGAANEKLFF

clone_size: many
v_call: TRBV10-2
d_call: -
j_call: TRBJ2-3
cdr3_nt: TGCGCCAGCAGTGAGTCGGGAGATACGCAGTATTTT
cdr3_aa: CASSESGDTQYF

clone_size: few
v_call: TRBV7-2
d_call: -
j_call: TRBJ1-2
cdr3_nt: TGTGCCAGCAGCTTAGGGGAAGTACAGGGCTACACCTTC
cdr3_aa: CASSLGEVQGYTF

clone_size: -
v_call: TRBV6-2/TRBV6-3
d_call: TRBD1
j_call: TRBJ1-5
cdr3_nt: TGTGCCAGCAGACGACAGGGCGTCGGCAATCAGCCCCAGCATTTT
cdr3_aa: CASRRQGVGNQPQHF

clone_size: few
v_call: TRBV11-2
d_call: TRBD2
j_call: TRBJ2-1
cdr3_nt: TGTGCCAGCAGCTTAGGAGGGCCGGCGGGGACTAGCTATAATGAGCAGTTCTTC
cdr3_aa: CASSLGGPAGTSYNEQFF

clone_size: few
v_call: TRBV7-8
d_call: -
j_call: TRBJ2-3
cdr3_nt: TGTGCCAGCAGCTTACTGCAGGGTCTCAACACAGATACGCAGTATTTT
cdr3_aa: CASSLLQGLNTDTQYF

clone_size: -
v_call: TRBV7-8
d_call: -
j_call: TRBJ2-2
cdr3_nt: TGTGCCAGCAGTCAACCTGCCGGGGAGCTGTTTTTT
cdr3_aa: CASSQPAGELFF

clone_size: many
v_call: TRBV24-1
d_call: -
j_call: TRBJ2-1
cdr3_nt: TGTGCCACCAGTGATTCACTCAGGGGTCCGGGGAATGAGCAGTTCTTC
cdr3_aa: CATSDSLRGPGNEQFF

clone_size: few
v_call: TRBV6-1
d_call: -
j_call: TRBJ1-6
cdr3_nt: TGTGCCAGCAGTGCGACCGGGACGTGGGATAATTCACCCCTCCACTTT
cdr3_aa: CASSATGTWDNSPLHF

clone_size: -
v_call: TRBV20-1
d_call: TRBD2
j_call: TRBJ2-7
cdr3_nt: TGCAGTGCTGAATATAGCGGGGGGGCCTACGAGCAGTACTTC
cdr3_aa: CSAEYSGGAYEQYF

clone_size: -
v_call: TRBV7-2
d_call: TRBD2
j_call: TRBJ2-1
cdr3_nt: TGTGCCAGCACCCGGCTAAGGCTAGCGGGGTCCTACAATGAGCAGTTCTTC
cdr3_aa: CASTRLRLAGSYNEQFF

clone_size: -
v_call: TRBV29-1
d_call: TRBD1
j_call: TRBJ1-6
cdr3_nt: TGCAGCGTTTCAACAGGGGGGATGTCACCCCTCCACTTT
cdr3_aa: CSVSTGGMSPLHF

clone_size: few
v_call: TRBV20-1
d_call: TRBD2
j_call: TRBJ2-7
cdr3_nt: TGCAGTGCTTTAACCGGCACTAGCGGCTACGAGCAGTACTTC
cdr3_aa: CSALTGTSGYEQYF

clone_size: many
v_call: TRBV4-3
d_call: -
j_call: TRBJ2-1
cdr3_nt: TGCGCCAGCAGCCAAGATTGGGCTAGCCGCGACAATGAGCAGTTCTTC
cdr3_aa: CASSQDWASRDNEQFF

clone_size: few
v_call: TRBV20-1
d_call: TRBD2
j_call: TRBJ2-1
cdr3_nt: TGCAGTGCTAGCGGGGGGGACTCCTACAATGAGCAGTTCTTC
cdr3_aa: CSASGGDSYNEQFF